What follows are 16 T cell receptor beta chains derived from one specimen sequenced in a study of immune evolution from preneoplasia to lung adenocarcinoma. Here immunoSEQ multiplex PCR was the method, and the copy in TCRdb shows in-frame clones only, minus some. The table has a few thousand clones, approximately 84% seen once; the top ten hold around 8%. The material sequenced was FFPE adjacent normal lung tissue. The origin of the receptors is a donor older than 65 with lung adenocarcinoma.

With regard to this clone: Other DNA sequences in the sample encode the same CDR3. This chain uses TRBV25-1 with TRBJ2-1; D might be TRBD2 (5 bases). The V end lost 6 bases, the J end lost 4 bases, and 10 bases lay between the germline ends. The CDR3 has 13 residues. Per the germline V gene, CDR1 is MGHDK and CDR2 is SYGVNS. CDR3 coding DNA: TGTGCCAGCAGCAAGGGCGGGTACAATGAGCAGTTCTTC. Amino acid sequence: CASSKGGYNEQFF.

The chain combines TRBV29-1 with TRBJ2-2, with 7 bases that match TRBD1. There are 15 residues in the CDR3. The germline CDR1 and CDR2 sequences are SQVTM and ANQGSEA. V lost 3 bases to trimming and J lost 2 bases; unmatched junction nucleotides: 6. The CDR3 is CSVDSGQVNTGELFF. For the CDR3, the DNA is TGCAGCGTTGATTCCGGACAGGTTAACACCGGGGAGCTGTTTTTT.

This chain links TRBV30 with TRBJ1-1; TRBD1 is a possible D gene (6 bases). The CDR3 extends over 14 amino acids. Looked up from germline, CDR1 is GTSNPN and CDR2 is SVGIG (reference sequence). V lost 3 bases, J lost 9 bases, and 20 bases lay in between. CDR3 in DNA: TGTGCCTGGAGACCCGACGGCGGAGGGGGGAAAGCTTTCTTT. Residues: CAWRPDGGGGKAFF.

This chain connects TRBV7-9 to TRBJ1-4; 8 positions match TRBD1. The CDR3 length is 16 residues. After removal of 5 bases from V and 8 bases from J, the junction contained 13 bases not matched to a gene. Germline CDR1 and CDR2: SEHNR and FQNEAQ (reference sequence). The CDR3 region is CASSVTWTGKGEKLFF. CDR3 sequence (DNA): TGTGCCAGCAGCGTCACCTGGACAGGGAAGGGCGAAAAACTGTTTTTT.

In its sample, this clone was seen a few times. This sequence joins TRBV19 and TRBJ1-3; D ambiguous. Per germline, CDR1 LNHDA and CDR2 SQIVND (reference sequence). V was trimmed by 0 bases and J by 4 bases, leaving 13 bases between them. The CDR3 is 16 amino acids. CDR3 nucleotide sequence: TGTGCCAGTAGTATAGATCACGGCAGAGGAGGAAACACCATATATTTT. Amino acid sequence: CASSIDHGRGGNTIYF.

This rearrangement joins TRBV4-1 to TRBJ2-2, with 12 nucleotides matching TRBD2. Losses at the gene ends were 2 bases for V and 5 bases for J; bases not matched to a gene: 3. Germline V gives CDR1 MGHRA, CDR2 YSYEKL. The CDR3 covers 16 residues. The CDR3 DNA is TGCGCCAGCAGCCAAACTAGCGGGAGGCGTACCGGGGAGCTGTTTTTT. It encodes CASSQTSGRRTGELFF.

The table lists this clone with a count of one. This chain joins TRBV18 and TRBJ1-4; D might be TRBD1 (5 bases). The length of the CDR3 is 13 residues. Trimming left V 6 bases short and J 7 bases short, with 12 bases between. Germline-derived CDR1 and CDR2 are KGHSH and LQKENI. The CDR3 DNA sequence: TGTGCCAGCTCGGACAACGTAGGTGAAAAACTGTTTTTT. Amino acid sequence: CASSDNVGEKLFF.

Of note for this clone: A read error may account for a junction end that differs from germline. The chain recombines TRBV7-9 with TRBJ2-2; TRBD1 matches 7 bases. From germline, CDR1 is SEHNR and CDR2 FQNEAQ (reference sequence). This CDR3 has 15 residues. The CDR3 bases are TGTGCCAGCAGTTTAGACAGGGCTAACACCGGGGAGCTGTTTTTT. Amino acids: CASSLDRANTGELFF.

This CDR3 reads CASSVYDYSNQPQHF. The CDR3 region has the DNA TGTGCCAGCAGTGTATACGATTATAGCAATCAGCCCCAGCATTTT. This rearrangement joins TRBV2 to TRBJ1-5; no clear D gene. Germline-derived CDR1 and CDR2 are SNHLY and FYNNEI. The CDR3 loop spans 15 amino acids. V was shortened by 4 bases and J by 0 bases, with 10 bases between the two germline ends.

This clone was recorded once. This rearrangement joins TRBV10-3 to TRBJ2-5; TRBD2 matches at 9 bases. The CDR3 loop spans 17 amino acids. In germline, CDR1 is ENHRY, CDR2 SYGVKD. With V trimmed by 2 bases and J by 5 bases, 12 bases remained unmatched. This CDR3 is CAISEIYGLAGAETQYF. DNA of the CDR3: TGTGCCATCAGTGAGATTTACGGGTTAGCGGGAGCGGAGACCCAGTACTTC.

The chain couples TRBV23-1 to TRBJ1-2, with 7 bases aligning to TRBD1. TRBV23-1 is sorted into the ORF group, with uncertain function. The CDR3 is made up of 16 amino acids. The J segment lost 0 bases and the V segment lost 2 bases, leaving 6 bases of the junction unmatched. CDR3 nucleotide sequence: TGCGCCAGCAGTCAACGGGACAGTTCTACTAACTATGGCTACACCTTC. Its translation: CASSQRDSSTNYGYTF.

In nucleotides, the CDR3 is TGCGCCAGCAGCCCTCGTGACAACCCCTACGAGCAGTACTTC. Translated: CASSPRDNPYEQYF. The rearrangement links TRBV10-2 to TRBJ2-7; D is undetermined. The germline CDR1 and CDR2 sequences are WSHSY and SAAADI. The V gene lost 6 bases and the J gene lost 2 bases, with 14 bases spanning the gap. This CDR3 spans 14 amino acids.

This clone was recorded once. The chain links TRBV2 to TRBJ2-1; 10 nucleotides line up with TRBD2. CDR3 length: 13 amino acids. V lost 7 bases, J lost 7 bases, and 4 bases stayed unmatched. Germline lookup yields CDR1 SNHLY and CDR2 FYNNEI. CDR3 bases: TGTGCCAGCAAAAGCGGGAGGGTGAATGAGCAGTTCTTC. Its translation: CASKSGRVNEQFF.

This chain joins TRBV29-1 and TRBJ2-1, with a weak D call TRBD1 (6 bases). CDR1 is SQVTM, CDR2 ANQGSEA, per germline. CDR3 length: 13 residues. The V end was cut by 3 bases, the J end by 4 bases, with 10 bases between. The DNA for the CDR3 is TGCAGCGTTGATCGGCAGGGGTACAATGAGCAGTTCTTC. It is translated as CSVDRQGYNEQFF.

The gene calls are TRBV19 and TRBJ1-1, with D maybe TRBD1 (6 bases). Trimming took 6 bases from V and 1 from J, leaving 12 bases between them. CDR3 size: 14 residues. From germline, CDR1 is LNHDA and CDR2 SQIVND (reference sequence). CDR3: CASRRGHQNTEAFF. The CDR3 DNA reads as TGTGCCAGTAGAAGGGGACACCAGAACACTGAAGCTTTCTTT.

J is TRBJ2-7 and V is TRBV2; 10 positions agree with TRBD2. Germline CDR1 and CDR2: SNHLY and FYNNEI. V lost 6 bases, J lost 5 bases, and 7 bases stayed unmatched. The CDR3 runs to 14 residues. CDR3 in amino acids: CASRTGTSDHEQYF. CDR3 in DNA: TGTGCCAGCAGAACCGGGACTAGCGACCACGAGCAGTACTTC.